This T cell receptor beta chain was obtained from a study of T cells in narcolepsy. Study information: Healthy controls were enrolled alongside patients with narcolepsy type 1 or type 2.

As to this clone: Its antigen is currently unknown.

V was shortened by 2 bases and J by 1 base, with 8 bases between the two germline ends. Germline CDR1 GTSNPN, CDR2 SVGIG (reference sequence). This CDR3 spans 13 amino acids. This table comes from immunoSEQ multiplex PCR, and its TCRdb copy is limited to in-frame clones, with some not included. This table holds under 30,000 clones, 75% to 85% found once. Overall study findings and caveats: No autoreactive T cell clone sequences appeared in some memory CD4+ repertoires.

Sequenced input: CD45RA- memory CD4+ T cells from PBMCs. The V and J genes are TRBV30 and TRBJ1-1; the D is unclear. The receptor comes from a human donor with narcolepsy. CDR3 bases: TGTGCCTGGAGTTGGTCCCCGAACACTGAAGCTTTCTTT. Its translation: CAWSWSPNTEAFF.